The 16 T cell receptor beta chains given below trace back to one sample, sequenced in a study of T-cell memory formation after mild COVID-19. TCRdb called the 5' RACE reads again in MiXCR, with one record for every CDR3 protein. This table has 350,000 or so distinct CDR3 sequences, under 15% appearing once. The source material was PBMCs or a T cell subset sorted from them (not recorded which). These TCRs come from a man between 18 and 35 years old who had mild COVID-19 (a few samples of this study predate the infection). Cell type and time point are not known.

V and J are TRBV28 and TRBJ1-2; 7 positions match TRBD1. Looked up from germline, CDR1 is MDHEN and CDR2 is SYDVKM. The CDR3 is 12 residues long. V lost 9 bases and J lost 8; bases outside the gene matches: 9. The CDR3 DNA sequence: TGTGCCAGTGTTACAGGGGCGGGCGGCTACACCTTC. This encodes CASVTGAGGYTF.

The chain combines TRBV7-9 with TRBJ1-2; D is uncertain. Germline loops: CDR1 SEHNR, CDR2 FQNEAQ (reference sequence). Trimming took off 1 base at V and 5 bases at J, with 17 bases between the two ends. The CDR3 is 16 residues long. The CDR3 bases are TGTGCCAGCAGCTTAGGTTTTGGCATTACGAGTTATGGCTACACCTTC. Amino acid sequence: CASSLGFGITSYGYTF.

The rearrangement uses TRBV30 and TRBJ1-1; 7 bases line up with TRBD1. The CDR3 is made up of 11 amino acids. Per the germline V gene, CDR1 is GTSNPN and CDR2 is SVGIG (reference sequence). The ends lost 2 bases at V and 10 bases at J; junction bases unmatched: 4. Here the CDR3 DNA reads TGTGCCTGGAGTAGGGGGCCAGGAGCTTTCTTT. This encodes CAWSRGPGAFF.

The V gene is TRBV3-1, the J gene TRBJ1-3; D not certain. CDR1 and CDR2 (germline): LGHDT, YNNKEL (reference sequence). This CDR3 is 14 amino acids long. Trimming pared 1 base from V and 4 bases from J, leaving 8 bases between. CDR3 sequence reads: CASSQGDIGNTIYF. The DNA for the CDR3 is TGTGCCAGCAGCCAAGGAGACATAGGAAACACCATATATTTT. The full variable domain, in which reference TRBV3-1 and TRBJ1-3 provide the parts outside the CDR3, is DTAVSQTPKYLVTQMGNDKSIKCEQNLGHDTMYWYKQDSKKFLKIMFSYNNKELIINETVPNRFSPKSPDKAHLNLHINSLELGDSAVYFCASSQGDIGNTIYFGEGSWLTVV.

As regards this clonotype: This may come from a read error, since a much larger clone is one base off. V and J are TRBV6-2 or TRBV6-3 and TRBJ2-2; unclear D gene. Trimming pared 2 bases from V and 4 bases from J, leaving 5 bases between. There are 13 residues in the CDR3. Per germline, CDR1 MNHEY and CDR2 SVGEGT. CDR3 DNA sequence: TGTGCCAGCAGTTACGGGATCACCGGGGAGCTGTTTTTT. Its protein is CASSYGITGELFF.

The J gene is TRBJ2-3, the V gene TRBV11-3; 13 bases align to TRBD2. V lost 5 bases to trimming and J lost 2 bases; unmatched junction nucleotides: 10. Per the germline V gene, CDR1 is SGHNT and CDR2 is YENEEA. The CDR3 is 18 residues long. The DNA of the CDR3 is TGTGCCAGCAGCCTTCTGGGGGGACTAGCGGGACTCACAGATACGCAGTATTTT. Amino acid sequence: CASSLLGGLAGLTDTQYF.

This clonotype was counted between two and nine times. The V and J genes are TRBV19 and TRBJ2-1; maybe TRBD2 (5 bases). V shed 9 bases and J shed 1 base, with 10 bases lying between them. The CDR3 spans 13 residues. Germline CDR1 and CDR2: LNHDA and SQIVND (reference sequence). CDR3: CASGPGSYNEQFF. In DNA form, the CDR3 reads TGTGCCAGCGGGCCGGGGTCCTACAATGAGCAGTTCTTC.

The chain joins TRBV4-1 to TRBJ1-5, with 8 bases identical to TRBD1. The CDR3 is made up of 15 amino acids. Germline V gives CDR1 MGHRA, CDR2 YSYEKL. V shed 3 bases, J shed 8 bases, and the junction held 9 bases outside the gene matches. The CDR3 loop is CASSHGQGGVEPQHF. CDR3 nucleotides: TGCGCCAGCAGCCACGGACAGGGTGGAGTAGAGCCCCAGCATTTT.

The chain joins TRBV27 to TRBJ1-2; D is unclear. The CDR3 sequence is 15 residues long. From germline, CDR1 is MNHEY and CDR2 SMNVEV (reference sequence). Trimming removed 2 bases at V and 5 bases at J, with 15 bases between. CDR3 nucleotides: TGTGCCAGCAGTTTAGGACCAAATACCCCGTATGGCTACACCTTC. As protein: CASSLGPNTPYGYTF.

The gene calls are TRBV20-1 and TRBJ2-1, with D possibly being TRBD1 or TRBD2 (5 bases each). CDR1 is DFQATT and CDR2 is SNEGSKA in the germline V gene (reference sequence). There are 14 residues in the CDR3. The germline V and J ends were trimmed by 0 bases and 2 bases, with 8 bases remaining between them. CDR3 nucleotides: TGCAGTGCTAGAGATGGGGGACCCTACAATGAGCAGTTCTTC. It specifies CSARDGGPYNEQFF.

This clonotype appeared many times. The gene calls are TRBV6-1 and TRBJ2-1, with D possibly TRBD2 on 6 matching bases. CDR1 and CDR2 (germline): MNHNS, SASEGT. The CDR3 has 15 amino acids. Trimming took off 0 bases at V and 7 bases at J, with 13 bases between the two ends. The CDR3 DNA is TGTGCCAGCAGTGAAGCTTTTGGACTATCGAATGAGCAGTTCTTC. Encoded protein: CASSEAFGLSNEQFF.

CDR3 region: CAISVAGGGETQYF. The CDR3 region has the DNA TGTGCCATCAGTGTGGCGGGGGGCGGTGAGACCCAGTACTTC. The chain links TRBV10-3 to TRBJ2-5; 8 bases align to TRBD2. The ends lost 4 bases at V and 5 bases at J; junction bases unmatched: 6. The CDR3 is 14 residues long. The germline gives CDR1 ENHRY, CDR2 SYGVKD.

This clonotype was detected only once. The chain couples TRBV29-1 to TRBJ2-1, with TRBD2 identical over 12 bases. Germline V gives CDR1 SQVTM, CDR2 ANQGSEA. J gave up 6 bases and V 4 bases, and 4 bases lay outside the gene matches. This CDR3 region has 14 residues. In DNA form, the CDR3 reads TGCAGCGTTGGCTCTAGCGGGGGGGTCAATGAGCAGTTCTTC. Translating gives CSVGSSGGVNEQFF.

The sample holds a few counts of this clonotype. The chain joins TRBV14 to TRBJ2-3; D not resolved. Germline V gene lookup returns CDR1 SGHDN and CDR2 FVKESK. The CDR3 contains 13 residues. Trimming took 4 bases from V and 6 from J, leaving 11 bases between them. CDR3 in amino acids: CASSPSYRDTQYF. The DNA for the CDR3 is TGTGCCAGCAGCCCTTCGTACCGGGATACGCAGTATTTT. Looking up the rest from reference TRBV14 and TRBJ2-3 gives the full variable domain: EAGVTQFPSHSVIEKGQTVTLRCDPISGHDNLYWYRRVMGKEIKFLLHFVKESKQDESGMPNNRFLAERTGGTYSTLKVQPAELEDSGVYFCASSPSYRDTQYFGPGTRLTVL.

The sample holds a few counts of this clonotype. The V gene is TRBV7-6, the J gene TRBJ2-5; D possibly corresponds to TRBD1 (6 bases). Germline CDR1 and CDR2: SGHVS and FNYEAQ. Trimming cost V 5 bases and J 10 bases, with 26 bases left between them. The CDR3 has 16 amino acids. The CDR3, as DNA: TGTGCCAGCAGCACTCGAACAGGGACGATCCTCAAGGTCCAGTACTTC. It specifies CASSTRTGTILKVQYF.

For this clonotype: It may be a read error: a sequence one base away is much more abundant. The chain links TRBV6-6 to TRBJ2-5; D is undetermined. The CDR3 spans 11 residues. V was pared by 0 bases and J by 6 bases, with 2 bases between. CDR1 is MNHNY and CDR2 is SVGAGI in the germline V gene (reference sequence). CDR3 residues: CASSYSKTQYF. The CDR3 nucleotides read TGTGCCAGCAGTTACTCGAAGACCCAGTACTTC.